This T cell receptor beta chain came from a study of control samples from healthy donors and cancer patients. The assay was immunoSEQ multiplex PCR, and TCRdb's table has in-frame clones only and misses some. Of approximately 90,000 clones listed, around 84% are singletons. The specimen was PBMCs. This receptor was identified in a man in his sixties or seventies with lung cancer.

The CDR3 region has the DNA TGCGCCGCCAGGGCGGGTTTGCGCAATCAGCCCCAGCATTTT. Protein sequence: CAARAGLRNQPQHF. The chain links TRBV23-1 to TRBJ1-5; D perhaps matches TRBD1 (5 bases). TRBV23-1 is noted as an ORF with a role that remains uncertain. The V gene lost 11 bases and the J gene lost 2 bases, with 16 bases spanning the gap. This CDR3 is 14 amino acids long.